This paragraph covers one T cell receptor (beta chain) sequence. Per the study methods: Reference gene primer amplification yielded estimated nucleated cell counts. Repertoires were generated with immunoSEQ multiplex PCR, while TCRdb's copy carries only in-frame clones and drops some. The V and J calls and clone size are taken from that table; D and trimming were inferred from the DNA. This sample has around 270,000 clones, with approximately 85% found just once. This CDR3 contains 15 residues. V was clipped by 8 bases and J by 6 bases; unmatched bases: 9. In germline, CDR1 is MDHEN, CDR2 SYDVKM. The data were obtained in a study of blood T cell repertoires in COVID-19. Study-level information: In each case, the material was cDNA or gDNA derived from T cells, B-cell-depleted T cells, or PBMCs.

This clonotype was obtained from a human donor with COVID-19, enrolled during active disease. The donor label of this sample is uncertain. Input material: peripheral blood. The V and J genes are TRBV28 and TRBJ2-1; 11 bases are shared with TRBD2. The CDR3 reads CASGRVLAGGNEQFF. CDR3 in DNA: TGTGCCAGCGGGAGAGTGCTAGCGGGAGGCAATGAGCAGTTCTTC. The full variable domain, rest sourced from reference TRBV28 and TRBJ2-1, is DVKVTQSSRYLVKRTGEKVFLECVQDMDHENMFWYRQDPGLGLRLIYFSYDVKMKEKGDIPEGYSVSREKKERFSLILESASTNQTSMYLCASGRVLAGGNEQFFGPGTRLTVL.